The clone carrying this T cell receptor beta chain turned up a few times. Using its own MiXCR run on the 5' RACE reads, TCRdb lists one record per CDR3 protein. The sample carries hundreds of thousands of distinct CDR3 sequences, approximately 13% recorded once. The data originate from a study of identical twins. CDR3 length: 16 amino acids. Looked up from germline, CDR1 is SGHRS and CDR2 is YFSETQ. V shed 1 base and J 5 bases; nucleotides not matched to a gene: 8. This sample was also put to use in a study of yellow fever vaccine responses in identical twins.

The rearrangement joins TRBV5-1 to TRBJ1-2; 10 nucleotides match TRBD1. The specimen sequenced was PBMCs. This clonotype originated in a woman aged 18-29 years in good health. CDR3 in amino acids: CASSLTGQGLRYGYTF. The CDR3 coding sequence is TGCGCCAGCAGCTTGACGGGACAGGGGCTCCGGTATGGCTACACCTTC. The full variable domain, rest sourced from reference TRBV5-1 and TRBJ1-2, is KAGVTQTPRYLIKTRGQQVTLSCSPISGHRSVSWYQQTPGQGLQFLFEYFSETQRNKGNFPGRFSGRQFSNSRSEMNVSTLELGDSALYLCASSLTGQGLRYGYTFGSGTRLTVV.